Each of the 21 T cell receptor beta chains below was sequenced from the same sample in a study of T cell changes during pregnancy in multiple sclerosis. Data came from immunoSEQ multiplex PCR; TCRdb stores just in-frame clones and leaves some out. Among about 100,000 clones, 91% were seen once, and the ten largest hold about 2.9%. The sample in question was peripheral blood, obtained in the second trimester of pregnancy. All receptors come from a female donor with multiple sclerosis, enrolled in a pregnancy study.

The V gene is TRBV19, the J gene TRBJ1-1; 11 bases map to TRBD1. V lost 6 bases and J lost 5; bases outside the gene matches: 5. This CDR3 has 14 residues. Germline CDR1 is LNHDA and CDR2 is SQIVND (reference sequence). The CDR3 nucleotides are TGTGCCAGTAGCCACCGGGACAGGGGGACTGAAGCTTTCTTT. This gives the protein CASSHRDRGTEAFF. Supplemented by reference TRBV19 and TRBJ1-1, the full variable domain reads DGGITQSPKYLFRKEGQNVTLSCEQNLNHDAMYWYRQDPGQGLRLIYYSQIVNDFQKGDIAEGYSVSREKKESFPLTVTSAQKNPTAFYLCASSHRDRGTEAFFGQGTRLTVV.

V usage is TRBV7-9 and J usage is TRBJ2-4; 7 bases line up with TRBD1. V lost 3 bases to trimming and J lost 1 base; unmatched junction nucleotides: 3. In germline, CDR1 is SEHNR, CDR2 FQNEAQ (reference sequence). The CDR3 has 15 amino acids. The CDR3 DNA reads TGTGCCAGCAGCTTCGCAGGGGGTGCCAAAAACATTCAGTACTTC. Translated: CASSFAGGAKNIQYF.

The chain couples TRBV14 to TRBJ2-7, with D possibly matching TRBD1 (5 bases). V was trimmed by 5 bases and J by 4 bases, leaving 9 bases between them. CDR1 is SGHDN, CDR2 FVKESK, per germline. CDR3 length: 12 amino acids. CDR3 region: CASSGREYEQYF. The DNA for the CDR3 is TGTGCCAGCAGCGGCAGGGAATACGAGCAGTACTTC.

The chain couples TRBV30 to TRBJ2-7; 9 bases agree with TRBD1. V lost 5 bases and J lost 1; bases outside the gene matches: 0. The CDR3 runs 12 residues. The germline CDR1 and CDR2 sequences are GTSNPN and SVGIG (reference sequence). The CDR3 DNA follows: TGTGCCTGGGACAGGGGGTCCTACGAGCAGTACTTC. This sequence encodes CAWDRGSYEQYF.

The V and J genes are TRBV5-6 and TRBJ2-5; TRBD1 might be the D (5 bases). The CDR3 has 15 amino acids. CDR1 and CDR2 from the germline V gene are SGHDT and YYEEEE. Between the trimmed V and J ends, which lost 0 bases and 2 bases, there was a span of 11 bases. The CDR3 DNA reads TGTGCCAGCAGCTTGGGGATTAGGGGACAAGAGACCCAGTACTTC. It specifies CASSLGIRGQETQYF.

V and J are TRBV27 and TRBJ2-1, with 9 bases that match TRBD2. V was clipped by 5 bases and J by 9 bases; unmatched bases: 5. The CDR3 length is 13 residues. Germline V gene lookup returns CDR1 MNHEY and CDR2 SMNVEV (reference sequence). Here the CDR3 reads CASSHQTSGEQFF. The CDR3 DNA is TGTGCCAGCAGTCACCAGACTAGCGGTGAGCAGTTCTTC.

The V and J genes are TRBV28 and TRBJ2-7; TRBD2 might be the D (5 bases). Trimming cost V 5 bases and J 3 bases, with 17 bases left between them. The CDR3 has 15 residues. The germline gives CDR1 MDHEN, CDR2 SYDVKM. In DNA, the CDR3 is TGTGCCAGCAGTGCCCGGGGTGTCGCAAGCTACGAGCAGTACTTC. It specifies CASSARGVASYEQYF.

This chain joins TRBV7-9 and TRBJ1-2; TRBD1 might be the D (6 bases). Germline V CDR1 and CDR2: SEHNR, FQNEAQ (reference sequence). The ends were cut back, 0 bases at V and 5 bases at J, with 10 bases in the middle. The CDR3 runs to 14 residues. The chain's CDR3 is CASSLAGQRYGYTF. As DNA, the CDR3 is TGTGCCAGCAGCTTAGCCGGACAGCGGTATGGCTACACCTTC.

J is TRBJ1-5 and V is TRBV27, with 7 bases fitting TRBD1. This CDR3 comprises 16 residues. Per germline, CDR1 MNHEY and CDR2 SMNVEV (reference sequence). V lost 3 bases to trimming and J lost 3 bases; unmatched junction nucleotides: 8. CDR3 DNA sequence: TGTGCCAGCAGTTTTCTGGCGGACAGGACCAATCAGCCCCAGCATTTT. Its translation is CASSFLADRTNQPQHF.

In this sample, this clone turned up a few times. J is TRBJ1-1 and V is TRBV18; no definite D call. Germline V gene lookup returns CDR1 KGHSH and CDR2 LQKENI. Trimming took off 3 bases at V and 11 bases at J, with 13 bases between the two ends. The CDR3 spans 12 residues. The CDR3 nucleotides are TGTGCCAGCTCACCCCCCGGGTTCTCGGCTTTCTTT. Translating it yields CASSPPGFSAFF.

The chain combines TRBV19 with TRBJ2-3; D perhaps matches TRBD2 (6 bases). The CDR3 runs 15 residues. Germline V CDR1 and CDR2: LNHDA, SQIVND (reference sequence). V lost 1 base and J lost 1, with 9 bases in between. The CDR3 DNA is TGTGCCAGTAGTATAGCCCCTAGCGGCACAGATACGCAGTATTTT. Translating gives CASSIAPSGTDTQYF.

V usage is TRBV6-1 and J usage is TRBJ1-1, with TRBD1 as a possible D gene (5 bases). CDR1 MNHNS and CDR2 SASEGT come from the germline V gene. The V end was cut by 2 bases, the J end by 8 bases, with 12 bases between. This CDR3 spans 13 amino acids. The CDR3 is CASSERVGVEAFF. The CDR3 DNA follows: TGTGCCAGCAGTGAACGGGTAGGGGTGGAAGCTTTCTTT.

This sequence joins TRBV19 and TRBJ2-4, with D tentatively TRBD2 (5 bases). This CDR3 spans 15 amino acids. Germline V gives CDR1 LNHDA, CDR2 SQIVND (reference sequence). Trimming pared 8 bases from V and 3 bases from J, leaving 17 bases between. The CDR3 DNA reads TGTGCCAGTCTCGGTCGTGGACTTGGCAAAAACATTCAGTACTTC. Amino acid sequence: CASLGRGLGKNIQYF.

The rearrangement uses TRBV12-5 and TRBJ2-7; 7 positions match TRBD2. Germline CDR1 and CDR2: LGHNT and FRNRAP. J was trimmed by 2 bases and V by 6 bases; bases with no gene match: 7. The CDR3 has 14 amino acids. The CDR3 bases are TGTGCTAGTGGGTCCGCCGGGAGGCCCTACGAGCAGTACTTC. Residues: CASGSAGRPYEQYF.

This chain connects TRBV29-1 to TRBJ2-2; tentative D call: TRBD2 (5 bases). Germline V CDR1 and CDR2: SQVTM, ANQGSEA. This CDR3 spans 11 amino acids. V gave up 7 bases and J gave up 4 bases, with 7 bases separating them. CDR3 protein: CSGGATGELFF. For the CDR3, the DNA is TGCAGCGGGGGAGCCACCGGGGAGCTGTTTTTT.

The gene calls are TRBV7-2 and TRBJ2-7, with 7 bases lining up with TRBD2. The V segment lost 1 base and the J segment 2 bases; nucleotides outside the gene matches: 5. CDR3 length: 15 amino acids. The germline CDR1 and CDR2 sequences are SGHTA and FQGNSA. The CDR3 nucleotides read TGTGCCAGCAGCTTAGTGGGGGGGAGGACCTACGAGCAGTACTTC. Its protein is CASSLVGGRTYEQYF.

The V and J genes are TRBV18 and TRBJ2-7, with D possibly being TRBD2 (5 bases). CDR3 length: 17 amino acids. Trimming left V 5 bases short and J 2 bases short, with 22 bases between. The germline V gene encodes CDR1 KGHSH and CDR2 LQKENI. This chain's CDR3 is CASSASSHKRFTYEQYF. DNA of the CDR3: TGTGCCAGCTCAGCAAGTTCCCACAAGCGGTTCACCTACGAGCAGTACTTC. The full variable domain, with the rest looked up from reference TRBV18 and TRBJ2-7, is NAGVMQNPRHLVRRRGQEARLRCSPMKGHSHVYWYRQLPEEGLKFMVYLQKENIIDESGMPKERFSAEFPKEGPSILRIQQVVRGDSAAYFCASSASSHKRFTYEQYFGPGTRLTVT.

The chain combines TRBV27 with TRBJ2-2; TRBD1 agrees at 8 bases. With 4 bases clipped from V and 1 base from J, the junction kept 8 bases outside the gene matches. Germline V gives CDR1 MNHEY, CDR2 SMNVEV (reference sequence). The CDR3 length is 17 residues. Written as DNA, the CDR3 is TGTGCCAGCAGTTCGAACCAGGGGGCGCGGAACACCGGGGAGCTGTTTTTT. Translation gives CASSSNQGARNTGELFF.

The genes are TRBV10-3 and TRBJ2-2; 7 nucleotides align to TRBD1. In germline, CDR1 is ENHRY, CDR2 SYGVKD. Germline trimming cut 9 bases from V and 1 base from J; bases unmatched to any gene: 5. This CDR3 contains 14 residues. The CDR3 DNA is TGTGCCATTACAGGGGATTGGAACACCGGGGAGCTGTTTTTT. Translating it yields CAITGDWNTGELFF.

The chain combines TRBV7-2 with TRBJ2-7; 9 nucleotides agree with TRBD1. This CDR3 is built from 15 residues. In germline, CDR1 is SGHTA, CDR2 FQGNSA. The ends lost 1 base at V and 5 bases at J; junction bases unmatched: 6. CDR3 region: CASSLVGTGFNEQYF. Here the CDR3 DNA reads TGTGCCAGCAGCTTAGTGGGGACAGGGTTCAACGAGCAGTACTTC.

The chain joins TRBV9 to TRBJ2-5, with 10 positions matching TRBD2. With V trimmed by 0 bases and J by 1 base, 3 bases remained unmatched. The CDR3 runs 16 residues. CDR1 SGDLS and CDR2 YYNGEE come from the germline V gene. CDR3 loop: CASSVEKREGQETQYF. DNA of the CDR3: TGTGCCAGCAGCGTAGAAAAGCGGGAGGGCCAAGAGACCCAGTACTTC.